This TCR beta chain was sequenced for a study of blood T cells in healthy people across ages. General study points: Higher diversity, along with more naive CD4+ cells, distinguished long-lived donors from aged donors.

V was trimmed by 2 bases and J by 3 bases, leaving 11 bases between them. The CDR3 loop spans 15 amino acids. Germline CDR1 SGHTA, CDR2 FQGNSA. In the case of this clonotype: What it binds is unknown.

A J-beta primer mix and a sample-barcoded 5' primer were used in a second PCR of about 6 to 12 cycles. From each sample, at least 2.5 million paired-end reads containing CDR3 were obtained. TCRdb called the 5' RACE reads again in MiXCR, with one record for every CDR3 protein. Found here are 800,000 or so distinct CDR3 sequences, 20% to 25% of them singletons; the top ten hold around 3.6%. The same sample was also used in a study of T cells of mothers and their children.

V is TRBV7-2 and J is TRBJ2-1, with unresolved D. The receptor was isolated from a boy aged 5-17 years in good health. The sample was blood. CDR3 DNA sequence: TGTGCCAGCAGCTTAATTATAGTCGACTACAATGAGCAGTTCTTC. Its protein is CASSLIIVDYNEQFF.